This TCR beta chain is from a study of tumor-infiltrating lymphocytes in primary liver carcinoma. The overall study: Between about 4 and 11 cm across, the tumors were all of stage T1-T3 N0M0.

The blood RNA (from unsorted whole blood) was obtained, and germline DNA was also extracted. Study findings and constraints: Blood trailed tumors significantly in top-250-clone fraction (p = 0.039).

As regards this clonotype: The antigen is undetermined. A read error may produce the germline difference seen at one junction end.

A primer in the constant region served to generate TCR beta cDNA from roughly 520 ng of total RNA. Libraries covering TCR beta were generated through three nested multiplex PCR rounds (using a slightly modified ARM-PCR). With TRBV1-TRBV30 forward primers and a C-beta reverse primer, the first two PCR rounds were run for about 10 cycles each. TCRdb fed the multiplex PCR reads into MiXCR, producing one record per CDR3 protein. The sample has around 210,000 distinct CDR3 sequences, 65% seen once. The CDR3 length is 13 residues. The germline CDR1 and CDR2 sequences are SEHNR and FQNEAQ (reference sequence).

V usage is TRBV7-9 and J usage is TRBJ2-7, with TRBD1 identical over 7 bases. The receptor comes from a woman aged 60 to 75 with primary liver carcinoma and hepatitis B virus infection. The specimen sequenced was peripheral blood. CDR3 residues: CTRHGTVPYEQYF. The CDR3 coding sequence is TGTACCAGGCACGGGACAGTCCCCTACGAGCAGTACTTC.